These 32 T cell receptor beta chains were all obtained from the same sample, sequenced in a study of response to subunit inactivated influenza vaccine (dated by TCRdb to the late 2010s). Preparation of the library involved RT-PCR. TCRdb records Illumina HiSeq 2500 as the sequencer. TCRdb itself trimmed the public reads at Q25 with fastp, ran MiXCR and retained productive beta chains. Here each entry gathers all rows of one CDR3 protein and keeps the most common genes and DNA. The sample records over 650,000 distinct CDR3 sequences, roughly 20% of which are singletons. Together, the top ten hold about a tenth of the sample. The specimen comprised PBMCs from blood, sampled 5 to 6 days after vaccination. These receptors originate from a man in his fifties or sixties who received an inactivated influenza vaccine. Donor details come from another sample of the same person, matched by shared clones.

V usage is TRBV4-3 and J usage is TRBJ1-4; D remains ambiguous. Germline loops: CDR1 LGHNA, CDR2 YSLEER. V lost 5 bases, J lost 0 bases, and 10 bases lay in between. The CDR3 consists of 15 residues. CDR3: CASSVREATNEKLFF. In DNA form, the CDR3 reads TGCGCCAGCAGCGTGCGGGAAGCAACTAATGAAAAACTGTTTTTT.

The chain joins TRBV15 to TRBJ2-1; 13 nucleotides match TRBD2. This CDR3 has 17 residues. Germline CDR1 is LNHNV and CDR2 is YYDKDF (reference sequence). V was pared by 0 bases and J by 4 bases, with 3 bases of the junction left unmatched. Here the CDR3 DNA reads TGTGCCACCAGCAGAGACCAACTAGCGGGAGGGTACAATGAGCAGTTCTTC. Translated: CATSRDQLAGGYNEQFF.

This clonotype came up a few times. The DNA for the CDR3 is TGCAGTGCCCCCGGGACAGGGGAGGGCGAGCAGTACTTC. Its protein is CSAPGTGEGEQYF. The V gene is TRBV20-1, the J gene TRBJ2-7, with 10 bases fitting TRBD1. The CDR3 extends over 13 amino acids. Looked up from germline, CDR1 is DFQATT and CDR2 is SNEGSKA (reference sequence). V shed 6 bases and J 6 bases; nucleotides not matched to a gene: 8.

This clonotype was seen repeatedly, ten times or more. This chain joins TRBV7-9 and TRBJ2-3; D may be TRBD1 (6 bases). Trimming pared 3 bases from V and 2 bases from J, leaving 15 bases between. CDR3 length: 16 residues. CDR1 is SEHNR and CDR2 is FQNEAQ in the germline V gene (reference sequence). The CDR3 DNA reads TGTGCCAGCAGCTTTAGAGGGGGTACTAACACAGATACGCAGTATTTT. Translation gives CASSFRGGTNTDTQYF. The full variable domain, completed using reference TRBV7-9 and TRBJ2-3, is DTGVSQNPRHKITKRGQNVTFRCDPISEHNRLYWYRQTLGQGPEFLTYFQNEAQLEKSRLLSDRFSAERPKGSFSTLEIQRTEQGDSAMYLCASSFRGGTNTDTQYFGPGTRLTVL.

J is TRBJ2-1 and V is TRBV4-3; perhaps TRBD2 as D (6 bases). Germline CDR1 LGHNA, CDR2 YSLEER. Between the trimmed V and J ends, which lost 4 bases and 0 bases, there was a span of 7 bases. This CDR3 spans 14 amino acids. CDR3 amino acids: CASSRDFSYNEQFF. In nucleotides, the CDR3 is TGCGCCAGCAGCCGGGACTTCTCCTACAATGAGCAGTTCTTC.

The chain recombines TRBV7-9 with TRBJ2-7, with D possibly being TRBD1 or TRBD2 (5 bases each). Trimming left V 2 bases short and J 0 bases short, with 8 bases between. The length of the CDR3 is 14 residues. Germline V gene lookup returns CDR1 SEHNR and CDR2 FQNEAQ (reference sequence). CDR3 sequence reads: CASSLRDPSYEQYF. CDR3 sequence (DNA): TGTGCCAGCAGCTTACGGGACCCCTCCTACGAGCAGTACTTC. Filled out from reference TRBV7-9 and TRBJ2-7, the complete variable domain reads DTGVSQNPRHKITKRGQNVTFRCDPISEHNRLYWYRQTLGQGPEFLTYFQNEAQLEKSRLLSDRFSAERPKGSFSTLEIQRTEQGDSAMYLCASSLRDPSYEQYFGPGTRLTVT.

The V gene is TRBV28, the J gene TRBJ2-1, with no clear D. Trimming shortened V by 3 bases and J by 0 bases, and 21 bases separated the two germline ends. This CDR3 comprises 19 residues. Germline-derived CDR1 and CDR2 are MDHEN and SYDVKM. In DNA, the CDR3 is TGTGCCAGCAGTTTCCCTGCCCAAGTTGTTACGAGCTCCTACAATGAGCAGTTCTTC. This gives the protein CASSFPAQVVTSSYNEQFF.

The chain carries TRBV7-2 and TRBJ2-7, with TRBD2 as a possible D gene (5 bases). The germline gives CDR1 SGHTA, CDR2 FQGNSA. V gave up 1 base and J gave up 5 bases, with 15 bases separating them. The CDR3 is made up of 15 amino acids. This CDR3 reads CASSLDGDYRNEQYF. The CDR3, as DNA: TGTGCCAGCAGCTTAGATGGTGACTATAGGAACGAGCAGTACTTC.

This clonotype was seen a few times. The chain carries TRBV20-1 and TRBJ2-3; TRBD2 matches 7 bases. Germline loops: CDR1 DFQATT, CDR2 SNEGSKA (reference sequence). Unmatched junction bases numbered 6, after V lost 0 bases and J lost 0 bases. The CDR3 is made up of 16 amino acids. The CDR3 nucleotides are TGCAGTGCTAGAGATGTGGCGGGAGTAAGCACAGATACGCAGTATTTT. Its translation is CSARDVAGVSTDTQYF.

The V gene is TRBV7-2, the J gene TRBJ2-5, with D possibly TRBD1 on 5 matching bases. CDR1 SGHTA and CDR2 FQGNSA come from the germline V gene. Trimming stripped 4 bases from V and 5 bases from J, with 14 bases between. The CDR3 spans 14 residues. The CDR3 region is CASSSTGVRETQYF. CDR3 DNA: TGTGCCAGCAGCTCTACAGGCGTTCGGGAGACCCAGTACTTC.

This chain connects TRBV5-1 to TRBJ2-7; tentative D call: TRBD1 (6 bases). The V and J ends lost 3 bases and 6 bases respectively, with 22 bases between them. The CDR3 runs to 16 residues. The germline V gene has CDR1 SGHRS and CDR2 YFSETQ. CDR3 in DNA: TGCGCCAGCAGCTCGGAAGGGACACCGAAGGTGGGCGAGCAGTACTTC. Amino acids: CASSSEGTPKVGEQYF. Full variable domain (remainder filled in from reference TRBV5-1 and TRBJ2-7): KAGVTQTPRYLIKTRGQQVTLSCSPISGHRSVSWYQQTPGQGLQFLFEYFSETQRNKGNFPGRFSGRQFSNSRSEMNVSTLELGDSALYLCASSSEGTPKVGEQYFGPGTRLTVT.

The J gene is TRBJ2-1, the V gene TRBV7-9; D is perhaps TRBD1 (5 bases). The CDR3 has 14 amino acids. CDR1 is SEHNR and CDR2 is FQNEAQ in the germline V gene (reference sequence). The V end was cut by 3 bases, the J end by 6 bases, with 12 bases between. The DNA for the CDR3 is TGTGCCAGCAGCTTTGCAGGGTCGGTCAATGAGCAGTTCTTC. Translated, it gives CASSFAGSVNEQFF.

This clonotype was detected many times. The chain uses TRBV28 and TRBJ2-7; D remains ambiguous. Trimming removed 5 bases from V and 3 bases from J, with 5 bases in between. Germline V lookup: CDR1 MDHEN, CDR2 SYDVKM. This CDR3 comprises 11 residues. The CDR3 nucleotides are TGTGCCAGCAGTCTACGCTACGAGCAGTACTTC. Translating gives CASSLRYEQYF.

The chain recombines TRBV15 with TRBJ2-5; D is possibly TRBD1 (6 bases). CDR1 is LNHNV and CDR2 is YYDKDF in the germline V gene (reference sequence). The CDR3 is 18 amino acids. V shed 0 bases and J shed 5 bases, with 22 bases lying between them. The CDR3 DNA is TGTGCCACCAGCAGAGAGAAGGGGACATTACCTGAGATGGAGACCCAGTACTTC. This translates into CATSREKGTLPEMETQYF.

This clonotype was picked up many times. The CDR3: CASSLDPGQDNEQFF. In nucleotides, the CDR3 is TGCGCCAGCAGCTTGGATCCAGGGCAGGACAATGAGCAGTTCTTC. The chain employs TRBV5-1 and TRBJ2-1, with D maybe TRBD1 (5 bases). The CDR3 runs 15 residues. The V gene lost 0 bases and the J gene lost 5 bases, with 12 bases spanning the gap. The germline V gene encodes CDR1 SGHRS and CDR2 YFSETQ.

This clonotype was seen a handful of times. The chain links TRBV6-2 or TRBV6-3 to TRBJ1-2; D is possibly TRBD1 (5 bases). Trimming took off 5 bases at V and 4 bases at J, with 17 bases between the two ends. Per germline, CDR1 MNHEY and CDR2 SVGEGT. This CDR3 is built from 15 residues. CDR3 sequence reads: CASSKNPRDSYGYTF. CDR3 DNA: TGTGCCAGCAGTAAGAACCCCAGGGATAGCTATGGCTACACCTTC.

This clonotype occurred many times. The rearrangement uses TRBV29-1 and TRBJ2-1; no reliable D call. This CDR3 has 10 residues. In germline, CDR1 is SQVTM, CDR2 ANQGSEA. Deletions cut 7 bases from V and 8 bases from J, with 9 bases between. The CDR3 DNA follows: TGCAGCGGGCTTAGGGATGAGCAGTTCTTC. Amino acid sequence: CSGLRDEQFF.

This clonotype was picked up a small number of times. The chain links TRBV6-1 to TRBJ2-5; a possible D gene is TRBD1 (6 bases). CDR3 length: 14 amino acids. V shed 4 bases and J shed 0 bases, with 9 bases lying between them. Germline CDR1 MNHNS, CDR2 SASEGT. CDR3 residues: CASSVGAYQETQYF. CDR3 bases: TGTGCCAGCAGTGTGGGGGCGTACCAAGAGACCCAGTACTTC.

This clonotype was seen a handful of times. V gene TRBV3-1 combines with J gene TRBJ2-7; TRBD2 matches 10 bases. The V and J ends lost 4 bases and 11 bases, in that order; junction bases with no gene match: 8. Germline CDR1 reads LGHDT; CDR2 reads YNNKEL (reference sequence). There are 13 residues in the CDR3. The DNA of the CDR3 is TGTGCCAGCAGCCCCGGTCTAGCGGGGGTGAAGTACTTC. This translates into CASSPGLAGVKYF.

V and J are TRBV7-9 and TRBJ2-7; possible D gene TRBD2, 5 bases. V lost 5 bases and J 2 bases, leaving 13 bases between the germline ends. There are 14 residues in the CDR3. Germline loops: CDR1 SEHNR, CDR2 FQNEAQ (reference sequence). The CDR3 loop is CASSPGVAAYEQYF. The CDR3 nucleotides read TGTGCCAGCAGCCCCGGGGTAGCTGCCTACGAGCAGTACTTC.

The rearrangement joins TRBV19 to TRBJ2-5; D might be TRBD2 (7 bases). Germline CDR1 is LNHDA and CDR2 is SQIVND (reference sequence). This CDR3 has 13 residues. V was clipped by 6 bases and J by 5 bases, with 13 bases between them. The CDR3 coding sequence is TGTGCCAGTAGAGGGGGGGCGCGGGAGACCCAGTACTTC. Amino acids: CASRGGARETQYF.

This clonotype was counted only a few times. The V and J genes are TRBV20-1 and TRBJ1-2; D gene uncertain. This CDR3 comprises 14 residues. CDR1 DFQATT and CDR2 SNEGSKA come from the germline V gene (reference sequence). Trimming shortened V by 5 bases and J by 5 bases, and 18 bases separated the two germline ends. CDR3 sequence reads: CSAGSSGVHYGYTF. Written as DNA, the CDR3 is TGCAGTGCTGGTTCGAGTGGGGTTCATTATGGCTACACCTTC.

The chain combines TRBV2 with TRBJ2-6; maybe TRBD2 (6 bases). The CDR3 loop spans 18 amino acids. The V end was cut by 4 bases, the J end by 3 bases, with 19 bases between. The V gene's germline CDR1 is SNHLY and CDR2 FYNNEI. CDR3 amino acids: CASSGGVRGSGGANVLTF. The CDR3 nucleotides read TGTGCCAGCAGTGGGGGGGTCCGAGGGAGTGGTGGGGCCAACGTCCTGACTTTC.

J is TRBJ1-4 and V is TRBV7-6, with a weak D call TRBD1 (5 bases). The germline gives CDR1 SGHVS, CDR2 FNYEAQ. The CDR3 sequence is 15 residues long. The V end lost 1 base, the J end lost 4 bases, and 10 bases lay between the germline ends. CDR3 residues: CASSLGWQGNEKLFF. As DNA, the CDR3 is TGTGCCAGCAGCTTAGGGTGGCAGGGTAATGAAAAACTGTTTTTT.

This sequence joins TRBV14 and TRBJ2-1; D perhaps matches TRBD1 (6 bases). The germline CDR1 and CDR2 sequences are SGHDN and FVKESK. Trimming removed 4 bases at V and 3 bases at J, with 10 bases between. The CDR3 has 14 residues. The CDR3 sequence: CASSRTGNYNEQFF. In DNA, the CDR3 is TGTGCCAGCAGCCGCACAGGGAACTACAATGAGCAGTTCTTC.

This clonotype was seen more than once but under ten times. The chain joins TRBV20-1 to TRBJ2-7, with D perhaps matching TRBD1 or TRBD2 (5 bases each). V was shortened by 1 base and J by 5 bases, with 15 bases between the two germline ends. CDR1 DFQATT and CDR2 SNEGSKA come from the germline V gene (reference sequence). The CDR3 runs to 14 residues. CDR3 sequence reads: CSARGGKVADEQYF. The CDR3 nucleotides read TGCAGTGCTAGAGGGGGGAAAGTAGCCGACGAGCAGTACTTC.

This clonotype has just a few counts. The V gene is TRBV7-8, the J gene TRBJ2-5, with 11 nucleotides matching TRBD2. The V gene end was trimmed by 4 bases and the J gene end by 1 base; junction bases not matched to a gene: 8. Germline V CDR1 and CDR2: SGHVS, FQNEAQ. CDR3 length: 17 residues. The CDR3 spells CASSWRLAGPPQETQYF. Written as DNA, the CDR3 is TGTGCCAGCAGCTGGAGACTAGCGGGGCCCCCCCAAGAGACCCAGTACTTC.

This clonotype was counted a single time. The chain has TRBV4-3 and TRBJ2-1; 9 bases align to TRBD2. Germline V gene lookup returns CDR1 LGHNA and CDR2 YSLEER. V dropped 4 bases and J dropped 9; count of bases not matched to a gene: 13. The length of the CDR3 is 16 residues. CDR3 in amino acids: CASSRRGGGRASEQFF. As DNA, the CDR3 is TGCGCCAGCAGCCGTCGAGGGGGCGGGAGGGCCAGTGAGCAGTTCTTC.

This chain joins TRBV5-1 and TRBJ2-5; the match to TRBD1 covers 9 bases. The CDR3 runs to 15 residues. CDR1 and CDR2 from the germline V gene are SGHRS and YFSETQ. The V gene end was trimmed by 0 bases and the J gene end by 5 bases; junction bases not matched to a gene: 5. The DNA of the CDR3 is TGCGCCAGCAGCTTGGGGACAGGGGTTTTGGAGACCCAGTACTTC. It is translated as CASSLGTGVLETQYF.

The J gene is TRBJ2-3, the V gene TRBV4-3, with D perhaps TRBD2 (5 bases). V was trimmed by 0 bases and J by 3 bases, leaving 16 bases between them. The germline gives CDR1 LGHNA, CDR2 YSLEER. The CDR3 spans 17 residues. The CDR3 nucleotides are TGCGCCAGCAGCCAAGAACCACTAGTCCGTCCGACAGATACGCAGTATTTT. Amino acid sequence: CASSQEPLVRPTDTQYF.

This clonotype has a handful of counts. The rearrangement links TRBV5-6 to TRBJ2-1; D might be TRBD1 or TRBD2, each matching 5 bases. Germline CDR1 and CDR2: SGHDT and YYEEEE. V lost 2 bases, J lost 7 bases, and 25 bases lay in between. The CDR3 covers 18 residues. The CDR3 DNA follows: TGTGCCAGCAGCTTAGGATTACCGGGACCTCCCAGGAGGAATGAGCAGTTCTTC. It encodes CASSLGLPGPPRRNEQFF.

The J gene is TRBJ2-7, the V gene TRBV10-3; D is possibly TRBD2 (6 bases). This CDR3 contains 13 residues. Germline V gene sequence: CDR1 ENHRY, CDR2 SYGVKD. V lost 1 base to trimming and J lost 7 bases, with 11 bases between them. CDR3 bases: TGTGCCATCAGTGAGTATCAGGAGGGAGAGCAGTACTTC. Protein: CAISEYQEGEQYF.